This TCR beta chain was identified in a study of monozygotic twins with inflammatory bowel disease. Nested PCRs of approximately 17 and 9 cycles, two in total, were run on TCRalpha and TCRbeta cDNA. TCRdb processed the 5' RACE reads again and assigns one entry to each CDR3 protein, with no DNA. Its listing shows under 350,000 distinct CDR3 sequences. CDR1 is KGHSH and CDR2 is LQKENI in the germline V gene. CDR3 length: 16 residues. The clonotype comes from a human donor with ulcerative colitis or Crohn's disease, or a healthy co-twin of an affected twin (not recorded which). This chain joins TRBV18 and TRBJ2-6. Sequences were obtained from blood. The CDR3 region is CASSPLKGSGANVLTF.